This TCR beta chain was profiled in a study of memory CD4+ T cells and cytomegalovirus serostatus. Overall study context: Of the healthy Belgian adults, 8 to 10 were CMV seropositive and 20 to 30 seronegative.

In the authors' methods: After removing out-of-frame reads, 2 million to 2.5 million distinct TCRbeta sequences remained. Using immunoSEQ multiplex PCR, the repertoire was profiled, and TCRdb retains in-frame clones only, with some absent. Clone size and V and J calls were adopted from that table, with D and trimming inferred from the DNA. The repertoire holds about 92,000 clones, with about four fifths as singletons. Single viable CD3+CD4+CD8-CD45RO+ cells were sorted as the memory CD4+ T cells. CMV serostatus came from serum IgG against pp150, pp28, p38, p52. This CDR3 region has 12 residues. The germline gives CDR1 LNHDA, CDR2 SQIVND (reference sequence). The ends were cut back, 3 bases at V and 3 bases at J, with 4 bases in the middle.

The clonotype was recovered from an adult in good health and CMV-seropositive. This chain connects TRBV19 to TRBJ2-3, with D hard to call. Sequencing was performed on memory CD4+ T cells from blood. The CDR3 nucleotides read TGTGCCAGTAGTATGGGGACAGATACGCAGTATTTT. Residues: CASSMGTDTQYF.